Included here is one T cell receptor beta chain sequence, with context. Its target is not known. Antigen-specific CD4+ T cells were first expanded with viral peptide pools by the ViraFEST assay and only then sequenced. An approximately ten-day culture period preceded the isolation of CD4+ T cells. Participants got two doses of BNT162b2 or mRNA-1273 vaccine. This CDR3 spans 13 amino acids. The V and J ends lost 1 base and 8 bases respectively, with 10 bases between them. The germline CDR1 and CDR2 sequences are KGHDR and SFDVKD. This sample is part of a study of vaccination effects on CD4 cells after COVID-19. The assay was immunoSEQ multiplex PCR, and TCRdb's table has in-frame clones only and misses some. Among approximately 78,000 clones listed, around 80% were seen once.

This clonotype was obtained from a human donor who received a COVID-19 vaccine. The J gene is TRBJ1-2, the V gene TRBV24-1; maybe TRBD1 (5 bases). Specimen: CD4+ T cells from PBMCs cultured with HCoV-229E spike peptides, collected after COVID-19 vaccination. CDR3 amino acids: CATSDFQKGGYTF. The CDR3 nucleotides read TGTGCCACCAGTGATTTCCAAAAGGGGGGCTACACCTTC.